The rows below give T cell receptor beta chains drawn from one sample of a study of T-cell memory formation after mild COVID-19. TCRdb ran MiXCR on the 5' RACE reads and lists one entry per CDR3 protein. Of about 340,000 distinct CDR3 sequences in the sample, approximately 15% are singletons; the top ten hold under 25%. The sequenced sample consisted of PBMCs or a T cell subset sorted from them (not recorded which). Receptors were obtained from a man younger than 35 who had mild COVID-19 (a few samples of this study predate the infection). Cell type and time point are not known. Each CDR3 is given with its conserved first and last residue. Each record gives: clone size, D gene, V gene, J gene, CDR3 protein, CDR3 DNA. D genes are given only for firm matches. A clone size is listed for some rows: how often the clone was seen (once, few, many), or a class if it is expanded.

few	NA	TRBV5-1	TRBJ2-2	CASSTTTGLNTGELFF	TGCGCCAGCAGCACGACGACAGGCCTAAACACCGGGGAGCTGTTTTTT
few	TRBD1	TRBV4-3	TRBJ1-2	CASSPGTGIQNYGYTF	TGCGCCAGCAGCCCTGGGACAGGGATACAGAACTATGGCTACACCTTC
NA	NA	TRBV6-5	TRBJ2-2	CASSGEPRDGELFF	TGTGCCAGCAGCGGGGAGCCTAGAGACGGGGAGCTGTTTTTT
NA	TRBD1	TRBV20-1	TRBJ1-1	CSGDRVNTEAFF	TGCAGTGGGGACAGGGTAAACACTGAAGCTTTCTTT
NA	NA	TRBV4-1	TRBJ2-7	CASSPGPISYEQYF	TGCGCCAGCAGCCCGGGCCCTATTTCCTACGAGCAGTACTTC
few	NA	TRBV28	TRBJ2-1	CASSLFRLEQFF	TGTGCCAGCAGTTTATTTCGTCTTGAGCAGTTCTTC
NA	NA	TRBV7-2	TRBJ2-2	CASSPTLLTNTGELFF	TGTGCCAGCAGCCCAACCCTTTTAACGAACACCGGGGAGCTGTTTTTT
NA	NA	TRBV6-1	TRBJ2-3	CASSLRGITDTQYF	TGTGCCAGCAGTTTAAGGGGTATTACAGATACGCAGTATTTT
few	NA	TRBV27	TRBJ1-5	CASSLILDQPQHF	TGTGCCAGCAGTTTAATACTGGATCAGCCCCAGCATTTT
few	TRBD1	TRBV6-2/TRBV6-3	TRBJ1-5	CASSYFLDRVGVQPQHF	TGTGCCAGCAGTTACTTCTTGGACAGGGTCGGTGTTCAGCCCCAGCATTTT
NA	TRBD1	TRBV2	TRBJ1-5	CASSRQGVGQPQHF	TGTGCCAGCAGTAGACAGGGGGTAGGACAGCCCCAGCATTTT
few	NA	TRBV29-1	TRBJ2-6	CSVALSGANVLTF	TGCAGCGTGGCTCTCTCTGGGGCCAACGTCCTGACTTTC
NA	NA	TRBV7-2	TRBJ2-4	CASSLGAGSLNIQYF	TGTGCCAGCAGCTTAGGTGCAGGGAGTCTAAACATTCAGTACTTC
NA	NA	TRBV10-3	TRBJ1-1	CAILAGGEAFF	TGTGCCATCCTCGCCGGGGGGGAAGCTTTCTTT
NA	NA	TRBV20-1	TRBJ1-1	CSASYGIGDTEAFF	TGCAGTGCTAGTTACGGCATAGGGGACACTGAAGCTTTCTTT
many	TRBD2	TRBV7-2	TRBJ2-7	CASGGTGGEQYF	TGTGCGTCGGGAGGTACGGGCGGCGAGCAGTACTTC
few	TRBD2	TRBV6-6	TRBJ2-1	CASSYPGGWNEQFF	TGTGCCAGCAGTTACCCGGGGGGGTGGAATGAGCAGTTCTTC
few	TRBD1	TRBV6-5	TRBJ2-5	CASRGQGFETQYF	TGTGCCAGCAGGGGACAGGGGTTCGAGACCCAGTACTTC
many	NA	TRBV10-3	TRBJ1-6	CAISESGVPGSPLHF	TGTGCCATCAGTGAGTCGGGGGTTCCAGGTTCACCCCTCCACTTT
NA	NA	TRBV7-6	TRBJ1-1	CASSLRTGTAEAFF	TGTGCCAGCAGCTTGAGGACGGGAACGGCTGAAGCTTTCTTT
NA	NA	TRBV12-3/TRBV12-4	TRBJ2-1	CASSVPGSLSNEQFF	TGTGCCAGCAGCGTACCGGGAAGTCTTAGCAATGAGCAGTTCTTC
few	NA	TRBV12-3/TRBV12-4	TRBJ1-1	CASSLGEFTEAFF	TGTGCCAGCAGTTTAGGGGAATTCACTGAAGCTTTCTTT
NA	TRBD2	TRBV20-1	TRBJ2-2	CSAIGGAFTGELFF	TGCAGTGCTATCGGGGGGGCATTCACCGGGGAGCTGTTTTTT
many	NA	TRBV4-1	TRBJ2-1	CASGGSGADLNNEQFF	TGCGCCAGCGGGGGGTCGGGGGCAGACCTAAACAATGAGCAGTTCTTC
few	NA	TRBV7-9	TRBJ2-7	CASGLRTNEQYF	TGTGCCAGCGGCTTACGGACGAACGAGCAGTACTTC
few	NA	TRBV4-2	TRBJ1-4	CASSQDMMGAPFEKLFF	TGTGCCAGCAGCCAAGATATGATGGGAGCGCCCTTTGAAAAACTGTTTTTT
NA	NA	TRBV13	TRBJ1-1	CASTPMGGLNTEAFF	TGTGCCAGCACACCCATGGGCGGCCTGAACACTGAAGCTTTCTTT
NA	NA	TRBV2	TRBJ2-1	CASSVFALNEQFF	TGTGCCAGCAGTGTGTTCGCTCTTAATGAGCAGTTCTTC
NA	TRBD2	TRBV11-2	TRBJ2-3	CASSLLAANTDTQYF	TGTGCCAGCAGCTTGCTAGCGGCGAACACAGATACGCAGTATTTT
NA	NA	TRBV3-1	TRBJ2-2	CASSQGAPGELFF	TGTGCCAGCAGCCAAGGGGCCCCCGGGGAGCTGTTTTTT
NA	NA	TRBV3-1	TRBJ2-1	CASSQALGSWGNEQFF	TGTGCCAGCAGCCAAGCGCTGGGGTCCTGGGGCAATGAGCAGTTCTTC
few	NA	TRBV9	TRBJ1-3	CASSVEANSGNTIYF	TGTGCCAGCAGCGTAGAAGCAAACTCTGGAAACACCATATATTTT
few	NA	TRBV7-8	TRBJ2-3	CASSLAGGRVTDTQYF	TGTGCCAGCAGCCTAGCAGGGGGGCGTGTGACAGATACGCAGTATTTT